The 16 T cell receptor beta chains below all came from one sample that was sequenced in a study of blood T cells in healthy people across ages. A J-beta primer mix and a sample-barcoded 5' primer were used in a second PCR of about 7 to 12 cycles. TCRdb ran MiXCR on the 5' RACE reads and lists one entry per CDR3 protein. Of about 1.5 million distinct CDR3 sequences in the sample, roughly 43% are singletons; the top ten hold just over 4%. Sequencing was done on a sample of blood. These receptors were collected from a woman younger than 30 in good health.

The chain joins TRBV6-5 to TRBJ2-1; 9 bases match TRBD2. The CDR3 is 17 residues long. Germline CDR1 reads MNHEY; CDR2 reads SVGAGI. Trimming at V came to 0 bases and at J to 5 bases, leaving 8 bases not matched to a gene. CDR3 nucleotides: TGTGCCAGCAGTTACTCCTTTAGCGGGAGACCTAACAATGAGCAGTTCTTC. The encoded protein is CASSYSFSGRPNNEQFF.

The CDR3 loop is CAISDPSASTDTQYF. As DNA, the CDR3 is TGTGCCATCAGTGATCCTAGCGCGTCGACAGATACGCAGTATTTT. The V gene is TRBV10-3, the J gene TRBJ2-3; possible D gene TRBD2, 6 bases. Trimming cost V 3 bases and J 3 bases, with 13 bases left between them. This CDR3 spans 15 amino acids. Germline V gene lookup returns CDR1 ENHRY and CDR2 SYGVKD.

V and J are TRBV7-9 and TRBJ2-1; maybe TRBD2 (6 bases). The V gene's germline CDR1 is SEHNR and CDR2 FQNEAQ (reference sequence). The V and J ends lost 6 bases and 4 bases respectively, with 10 bases between them. CDR3 length equals 13 residues. The CDR3 nucleotides are TGTGCCAGCAGGGACGGGACTTACAATGAGCAGTTCTTC. It translates to CASRDGTYNEQFF.

This chain uses TRBV7-6 with TRBJ1-1; tentative D call: TRBD1 (5 bases). This CDR3 is built from 15 residues. The V and J ends lost 5 bases and 0 bases respectively, with 13 bases between them. Germline CDR1 and CDR2: SGHVS and FNYEAQ. Written as DNA, the CDR3 is TGTGCCAGCAGCCAAACCGGGGCGTTGAACACTGAAGCTTTCTTT. Protein product: CASSQTGALNTEAFF.

J is TRBJ2-7 and V is TRBV12-5, with D possibly being TRBD1 (6 bases). The last part of the DNA fits TRBJ2-5 better; the J call may be wrong. This CDR3 has 13 residues. The germline V gene encodes CDR1 LGHNT and CDR2 FRNRAP. The CDR3 here is CASGTGFRETQYF. The CDR3, as DNA: TGTGCTAGTGGAACAGGGTTCCGGGAGACCCAGTACTTC.

The rearrangement uses TRBV12-3 or TRBV12-4 and TRBJ1-1; unclear D gene. The germline V and J ends were trimmed by 10 bases and 0 bases, with 12 bases remaining between them. The CDR3 covers 13 residues. CDR3 region: CAITTDLNTEAFF. DNA for the CDR3: TGTGCCATCACGACCGATTTGAACACTGAAGCTTTCTTT.

The chain uses TRBV19 and TRBJ2-3; D gene uncertain. V lost 1 base to trimming and J lost 7 bases, with 9 bases between them. CDR3 length equals 13 residues. Germline values: CDR1 LNHDA, CDR2 SQIVND (reference sequence). CDR3 in DNA: TGTGCCAGTAGTATAGTTATACGAAATACGCAGTATTTT. Translating gives CASSIVIRNTQYF.

This chain links TRBV7-2 with TRBJ2-1, with D unclear. The CDR3 loop spans 16 amino acids. The germline gives CDR1 SGHTA, CDR2 FQGNSA. V was shortened by 1 base and J by 8 bases, with 18 bases between the two germline ends. The CDR3 protein is CASSLGVWRNYDEQFF. In DNA form, the CDR3 reads TGTGCCAGCAGCTTAGGGGTGTGGCGGAATTACGATGAGCAGTTCTTC.

This clonotype turned up a few times. The gene calls are TRBV11-2 and TRBJ1-4, with a weak D call TRBD1 (6 bases). V was shortened by 0 bases and J by 11 bases, with 16 bases between the two germline ends. This CDR3 is built from 15 residues. The germline gives CDR1 SGHAT, CDR2 FQNNGV. CDR3: CASSLERAGVGKLFF. CDR3 coding DNA: TGTGCCAGCAGCTTAGAGAGGGCAGGGGTCGGGAAACTGTTTTTT. Together with reference TRBV11-2 and TRBJ1-4, the CDR3 gives the full variable domain: EAGVAQSPRYKIIEKRQSVAFWCNPISGHATLYWYQQILGQGPKLLIQFQNNGVVDDSQLPKDRFSAERLKGVDSTLKIQPAKLEDSAVYLCASSLERAGVGKLFFGSGTQLSVL.

This clonotype was counted a few times. This chain joins TRBV20-1 and TRBJ1-6; no clear D. This CDR3 contains 16 residues. Germline V lookup: CDR1 DFQATT, CDR2 SNEGSKA (reference sequence). The ends were cut back, 5 bases at V and 5 bases at J, with 19 bases in the middle. The CDR3 reads CSASPPGGLDNSPLHF. DNA for the CDR3: TGCAGTGCTTCTCCACCGGGCGGGCTGGATAATTCACCCCTCCACTTT.

The chain is built from TRBV27 and TRBJ1-2; 8 positions agree with TRBD1. CDR1 MNHEY and CDR2 SMNVEV come from the germline V gene (reference sequence). V was pared by 2 bases and J by 7 bases, with 12 bases of the junction left unmatched. This CDR3 comprises 16 residues. The CDR3 here is CASSLVWSQGAGGYTF. The CDR3 nucleotides read TGTGCCAGCAGTTTAGTTTGGAGTCAGGGGGCCGGTGGCTACACCTTC.

This chain links TRBV2 with TRBJ2-3, with D unclear. This CDR3 has 11 residues. Germline V CDR1 and CDR2: SNHLY, FYNNEI. Deletions cut 7 bases from V and 4 bases from J, with 6 bases between. This CDR3 reads CASTMSDTQYF. The CDR3 bases are TGTGCCAGCACCATGTCAGATACGCAGTATTTT.

Only a few counts were recorded for this clonotype. The chain links TRBV9 to TRBJ2-1; 7 bases are shared with TRBD2. Germline V gives CDR1 SGDLS, CDR2 YYNGEE. V dropped 4 bases and J dropped 1; count of bases not matched to a gene: 8. The CDR3 has 16 amino acids. The CDR3 coding sequence is TGTGCCAGCAGCCCTGAAGCGGGGATATCCTACAATGAGCAGTTCTTC. Amino acid sequence: CASSPEAGISYNEQFF.

The chain uses TRBV14 and TRBJ2-7; no clear D. Germline values: CDR1 SGHDN, CDR2 FVKESK. This CDR3 has 10 amino acids. V was clipped by 1 base and J by 10 bases, with 5 bases between them. Written as DNA, the CDR3 is TGTGCCAGCAGCCAAGTAACCCAGTACTTC. It encodes CASSQVTQYF.

This clonotype was detected only a few times. The chain has TRBV11-2 and TRBJ2-1; D not certain. With the DNA end fitting TRBJ2-7 better, the J assignment may be wrong. The CDR3 is 16 residues long. The V gene's germline CDR1 is SGHAT and CDR2 FQNNGV. In DNA, the CDR3 is TGTGCCAGCAGCCCCTTTGTTGGGGAAAAATACAATGAGCAGTACTTC. Protein product: CASSPFVGEKYNEQYF.

This clonotype came up a few times. The chain recombines TRBV5-1 with TRBJ2-7, with D unresolved. Germline V gene sequence: CDR1 SGHRS, CDR2 YFSETQ. The V end was cut by 2 bases, the J end by 1 base, with 10 bases between. This CDR3 is 14 amino acids long. The CDR3 sequence: CASSFFVGSYEQYF. The CDR3 DNA is TGCGCCAGCAGCTTCTTCGTTGGTTCCTACGAGCAGTACTTC.